This T cell receptor beta chain is drawn from a study of CXCR3-negative and CXCR3-positive naive CD8 T cells (dated by TCRdb to the late 2010s). For context, the study as a whole: In total, roughly 140 million TRB reads were obtained, which works out to roughly 1.5 +/- 0.3 million reads per library. Diversity and physicochemical repertoire analyses covered some eleven donors pooled from two independent experiments. The TRBV-TRBJ cluster analysis covered naive subsets from about 5 donors and memory cells from 3 donors.

Notes on this clonotype: Its antigen is currently not known.

This sample was sequenced with a NextSeq 550. The Human TCR Profiling Kit (MiLaboratory) was used to prepare UMI-labeled 5' RACE TRB cDNA libraries. The full amount of extracted RNA was used for cDNA synthesis, and the full amount of resulting cDNA was used for PCR amplification. Libraries were prepared in parallel with an identical number of PCR cycles. The study's own analysis went as follows. With a requirement of at least two reads per UMI, MIGEC and MiXCR extracted about 53,000 +/- 9,400 unique UMI-labeled TRB cDNA molecules per library. Each library averaged around 40,000 +/- 10,000 functional in-frame TRB CDR3 nucleotide clonotypes without stop codons. After downsampling to 5000 UMI-labeled TRB molecules per sample, diversity metrics such as normalized Shannon-Wiener and Chao1 were calculated in VDJtools. VDJtools computed clonotype-size-weighted physicochemical properties of the central five CDR3 residues: interaction energy, strength, volume and Kidera factor 4. TCRdb reprocessed the reads; each CDR3 protein sequence makes one entry, and DNA is unavailable. Here the V and J calls rest on TCRdb's processing, not on the authors' analysis. This sample's table has entries for tens of thousands of distinct CDR3 sequences. Over 1.3% of the sample is in the top ten clones.

The CDR3 numbers 17 residues from cysteine through phenylalanine. The protein alone is recorded here. According to the germline V gene, CDR1 reads SGHRS and CDR2 reads YFSETQ. General conclusions and limits of the study: Freshly isolated PBMCs were used for most assays because CXCR3 expression went down partially after cryopreservation. Because surface CD5, which is linked to self-reactivity in mice, was comparable between the naive subsets, TCR interaction strength was also inferred from the physicochemical properties of TRB CDR3s. Within the same donor, TRBV-TRBJ usage looked similar between naive CXCR3-negative and CXCR3-positive cells, but memory cells had distinct patterns. Comparably high repertoire diversity was found in both naive subsets, whereas much lower repertoire diversity was found in memory CD8+ T cells. Compared with CXCR3-negative naive cells, CXCR3-positive naive cells had TRB CDR3s with higher hydrophobicity (lower Kidera factor 4), lower energy, and higher strength and volume indices.

Each CD8+ T cell subset was flow-sorted in triplicate, and a few hundred thousand cells per subset were placed directly into RLT lysis buffer. To exclude memory contaminants, naive CD8+ T cells were stringently defined as CD45RO-CCR7+CD27+CD95-. Using standard density gradient centrifugation, peripheral blood mononuclear cells were isolated from buffy coats. Naive CXCR3-negative and CXCR3-positive CD8+ T cells were flow-sorted on a FACSAria III. An RNeasy Mini Kit was used to extract total RNA from the sorted cells. The chain joins TRBV5-1 to TRBJ2-1; absent DNA, TCRdb's TRBD2 call cannot be checked. The receptor's source is a human donor in good health. Some clones in this sample may be carry-over from other donors' samples. Material for sequencing was naive CXCR3- CD8+ T cells from blood. The label giving this sample's cell subset or site can be read as: CD45RO-CCR7+CD27+CD95- naive CD8+ T cells lacking CXCR3 (TNR3-). The CDR3: CASSFGQGTSAYNEQFF. Supplemented by the reference TRBV5-1 and TRBJ2-1 proteins around the CDR3, the complete variable domain is KAGVTQTPRYLIKTRGQQVTLSCSPISGHRSVSWYQQTPGQGLQFLFEYFSETQRNKGNFPGRFSGRQFSNSRSEMNVSTLELGDSALYLCASSFGQGTSAYNEQFFGPGTRLTVL.